Below, 23 T cell receptor beta chains from the same sample are listed, as sequenced in a study of T cell changes during pregnancy in multiple sclerosis. Repertoires were generated with immunoSEQ multiplex PCR, while TCRdb's copy carries only in-frame clones and drops some. The sample contains approximately 69,000 clones, 94% of which appear only once. Sequenced here: peripheral blood, sampled in the third trimester of pregnancy. The receptor set was obtained from a female donor with multiple sclerosis, enrolled in a pregnancy study.

This chain joins TRBV25-1 and TRBJ1-5; 7 positions match TRBD1. J gave up 4 bases and V 3 bases, and 9 bases lay outside the gene matches. The CDR3 is 16 residues long. Germline assignment: CDR1 MGHDK and CDR2 SYGVNS. This CDR3 is CASSDSTGLRNQPQHF. Written as DNA, the CDR3 is TGTGCCAGCAGTGACTCGACAGGGCTTCGGAATCAGCCCCAGCATTTT.

This clone was recorded once. CDR3 DNA: TGCAGCGTTACCGGGACATTCGGCTACACCTTC. This sequence encodes CSVTGTFGYTF. V gene TRBV29-1 combines with J gene TRBJ1-2; D possibly corresponds to TRBD1 (6 bases). From germline, CDR1 is SQVTM and CDR2 ANQGSEA. The CDR3 is 11 amino acids. Between the trimmed V and J ends, which lost 5 bases and 8 bases, there was a span of 12 bases.

V gene TRBV5-8 combines with J gene TRBJ1-6; maybe TRBD1 (6 bases). The CDR3 is 14 residues long. V was cut by 2 bases and J by 10 bases, with 13 bases left in between. Germline V gene data show CDR1 as SGHTS and CDR2 as YDEGEE. Here the CDR3 reads CASSFNRVWSPLHF. In DNA, the CDR3 is TGTGCCAGCAGCTTTAACAGGGTCTGGTCACCCCTCCACTTT.

The J gene is TRBJ1-5, the V gene TRBV2; no clear D. The CDR3 has 14 amino acids. Trimming stripped 7 bases from V and 0 bases from J, with 10 bases between. Per the germline V gene, CDR1 is SNHLY and CDR2 is FYNNEI. CDR3 residues: CASKRGISNQPQHF. The CDR3 region has the DNA TGTGCCAGCAAGCGAGGGATTAGCAATCAGCCCCAGCATTTT.

The chain is built from TRBV25-1 and TRBJ2-7, with 8 bases lining up with TRBD1. The CDR3 consists of 13 residues. Unmatched junction bases numbered 4, after V lost 6 bases and J lost 3 bases. CDR1 and CDR2 from the germline V gene are MGHDK and SYGVNS. CDR3 residues: CASRDRDGYEQYF. The DNA for the CDR3 is TGTGCCAGCAGGGACAGGGACGGCTACGAGCAGTACTTC.

The rearrangement joins TRBV11-3 to TRBJ2-3; 7 nucleotides line up with TRBD1. V was clipped by 2 bases and J by 7 bases; unmatched bases: 3. This CDR3 has 13 amino acids. Germline CDR1 SGHNT, CDR2 YENEEA. CDR3 in amino acids: CASSLYRGNTQYF. The CDR3 bases are TGTGCCAGCAGCTTATACAGGGGAAATACGCAGTATTTT.

The chain has TRBV5-6 and TRBJ2-3, with a possible D match to TRBD1 (5 bases). Germline-derived CDR1 and CDR2 are SGHDT and YYEEEE. The CDR3 totals 16 residues. The V end was cut by 0 bases, the J end by 2 bases, with 13 bases between. The CDR3 here is CASSLVGRASTDTQYF. The CDR3 DNA follows: TGTGCCAGCAGCTTGGTCGGCAGGGCTTCCACAGATACGCAGTATTTT.

This chain connects TRBV30 to TRBJ2-7; 8 bases agree with TRBD2. The length of the CDR3 is 15 residues. Germline V CDR1 and CDR2: GTSNPN, SVGIG (reference sequence). V lost 3 bases and J lost 3; bases outside the gene matches: 10. CDR3 nucleotide sequence: TGTGCCTGGAGCATAGGGACTAGTTGGGGCTACGAGCAGTACTTC. Protein: CAWSIGTSWGYEQYF. Using reference TRBV30 and TRBJ2-7 for the parts outside the CDR3, the full variable domain is SQTIHQWPATLVQPVGSPLSLECTVEGTSNPNLYWYRQAAGRGLQLLFYSVGIGQISSEVPQNLSASRPQDRQFILSSKKLLLSDSGFYLCAWSIGTSWGYEQYFGPGTRLTVT.

CDR3 DNA: TGTGCCACCAGACTAGTCTCCGGGGAGCTGTTTTTT. It encodes CATRLVSGELFF. This chain joins TRBV19 and TRBJ2-2; tentatively, D is TRBD2 (6 bases). Trimming shortened V by 10 bases and J by 6 bases, and 12 bases separated the two germline ends. The CDR3 is made up of 12 amino acids. The germline CDR1 and CDR2 sequences are LNHDA and SQIVND (reference sequence).

The chain combines TRBV20-1 with TRBJ2-7; a possible D gene is TRBD1 (5 bases). Trimming removed 5 bases at V and 4 bases at J, with 9 bases between. CDR3 length equals 11 residues. Germline CDR1 and CDR2: DFQATT and SNEGSKA (reference sequence). Here the CDR3 reads CSALRGYEQYF. DNA for the CDR3: TGCAGTGCTCTAAGGGGTTACGAGCAGTACTTC.

This clone occurred once. This rearrangement joins TRBV12-2 to TRBJ2-6; TRBD1 reflects the table's D call only, with no check against the DNA. TRBV12-2 is classified as a pseudogene. CDR3 length: 18 residues. CDR3 region: CASRLVGQRLSGANVLTF. The CDR3 bases are TGTGCAAGTCGCTTAGTGGGACAGCGGCTGTCTGGGGCCAACGTCCTGACTTTC.

This rearrangement joins TRBV12-5 to TRBJ1-4; D gene unclear. The V and J ends lost 5 bases and 4 bases respectively, with 5 bases between them. Per germline, CDR1 LGHNT and CDR2 FRNRAP. This CDR3 has 12 residues. The CDR3 bases are TGTGCTAGTGGTCCACTTAATGAAAAACTGTTTTTT. Residues: CASGPLNEKLFF.

The rearrangement links TRBV7-9 to TRBJ2-7, with TRBD1 identical over 10 bases. CDR1 and CDR2 (germline): SEHNR, FQNEAQ (reference sequence). The ends lost 2 bases at V and 3 bases at J; junction bases unmatched: 4. The CDR3 is made up of 15 amino acids. The CDR3 loop is CASSLTGQGGYEQYF. CDR3 nucleotide sequence: TGTGCCAGCAGCTTAACCGGACAGGGGGGCTACGAGCAGTACTTC.

This chain connects TRBV25-1 to TRBJ1-1; D perhaps matches TRBD1 (5 bases). The length of the CDR3 is 15 residues. Germline CDR1 reads MGHDK; CDR2 reads SYGVNS. V lost 5 bases and J 6 bases, leaving 19 bases between the germline ends. The CDR3 region has the DNA TGTGCCAGCAGTAATGGGGGGTCGTTATCTCCTGAAGCTTTCTTT. Protein: CASSNGGSLSPEAFF.

The chain couples TRBV4-1 to TRBJ2-7, with 12 positions matching TRBD1. With V trimmed by 4 bases and J by 7 bases, 5 bases remained unmatched. This CDR3 has 14 residues. Germline assignment: CDR1 MGHRA and CDR2 YSYEKL. CDR3 bases: TGCGCCAGCAGCCCGGGACAGGGGGCGCGGGAGCAGTACTTC. This sequence encodes CASSPGQGAREQYF.

This sequence joins TRBV7-6 and TRBJ1-4; D is possibly TRBD1 (5 bases). The germline CDR1 and CDR2 sequences are SGHVS and FNYEAQ. The CDR3 length is 16 residues. Trimming took off 3 bases at V and 0 bases at J, with 11 bases between the two ends. The CDR3 DNA reads TGTGCCAGCAGCTTCGAACCGACAGCAACTAATGAAAAACTGTTTTTT. The encoded protein is CASSFEPTATNEKLFF.

The V gene is TRBV5-6, the J gene TRBJ2-3, with TRBD2 matching 10 bases. CDR3 length equals 16 residues. Unmatched junction bases numbered 8, after V lost 4 bases and J lost 3 bases. Germline V gene data show CDR1 as SGHDT and CDR2 as YYEEEE. The CDR3 nucleotides are TGTGCCAGCAGCCCTTGGGCTAGCGGGGGTACAGATACGCAGTATTTT. It translates to CASSPWASGGTDTQYF.

As DNA, the CDR3 is TGTGCCAGCAGCTCATCCGGGACAGGGCGATACAATGAGCAGTTCTTC. It codes for CASSSSGTGRYNEQFF. The chain employs TRBV7-3 and TRBJ2-1; 9 bases match TRBD1. Germline V gene sequence: CDR1 SGHTA, CDR2 FQGTGA. The CDR3 covers 16 residues. The trim removed 4 bases at V and 4 bases at J, leaving 8 bases unmatched.

This chain links TRBV7-8 with TRBJ1-2; D is undetermined. The V end was cut by 5 bases, the J end by 1 base, with 8 bases between. Germline CDR1 SGHVS, CDR2 FQNEAQ. CDR3 length: 13 amino acids. CDR3 protein: CASSPGHNYGYTF. CDR3 in DNA: TGTGCCAGCAGCCCCGGTCATAACTATGGCTACACCTTC.

The V and J genes are TRBV28 and TRBJ1-6; a weak D match, TRBD1 (6 bases). From germline, CDR1 is MDHEN and CDR2 SYDVKM. The CDR3 covers 16 residues. V was pared by 6 bases and J by 12 bases, with 24 bases between. For the CDR3, the DNA is TGTGCCAGCAGCTCCCCCATGAGGGGGAGGGGTGGACCCCTCCACTTT. Translated: CASSSPMRGRGGPLHF.

The gene calls are TRBV7-2 and TRBJ1-3; D gene uncertain. The germline CDR1 and CDR2 sequences are SGHTA and FQGNSA. This CDR3 contains 13 residues. Trimming removed 11 bases from V and 4 bases from J, with 15 bases in between. CDR3 DNA: TGTGCCTCCGAGGTCGGAGGGGGAAACACCATATATTTT. Its protein product is CASEVGGGNTIYF. Based on the CDR3 plus reference TRBV7-2 and TRBJ1-3, the full variable domain is GAGVSQSPSNKVTEKGKDVELRCDPISGHTALYWYRQSLGQGLEFLIYFQGNSAPDKSGLPSDRFSAERTGGSVSTLTIQRTQQEDSAVYLCASEVGGGNTIYFGEGSWLTVV.

The V gene is TRBV6-5, the J gene TRBJ1-1; unclear D gene. V dropped 4 bases and J dropped 1 base, with 7 bases sitting between them. The CDR3 sequence is 13 residues long. Germline V gene sequence: CDR1 MNHEY, CDR2 SVGAGI. This CDR3 is CASSWSGNTEAFF. The DNA for the CDR3 is TGTGCCAGCAGTTGGAGTGGGAACACTGAAGCTTTCTTT.

The chain employs TRBV18 and TRBJ1-4; D possibly corresponds to TRBD1 (5 bases). Germline V gene data show CDR1 as KGHSH and CDR2 as LQKENI. Trimming pared 2 bases from V and 6 bases from J, leaving 13 bases between. The CDR3 covers 15 residues. The CDR3 region is CASSPWGSSHEKLFF. Here the CDR3 DNA reads TGTGCCAGCTCACCATGGGGCAGCTCCCATGAAAAACTGTTTTTT.